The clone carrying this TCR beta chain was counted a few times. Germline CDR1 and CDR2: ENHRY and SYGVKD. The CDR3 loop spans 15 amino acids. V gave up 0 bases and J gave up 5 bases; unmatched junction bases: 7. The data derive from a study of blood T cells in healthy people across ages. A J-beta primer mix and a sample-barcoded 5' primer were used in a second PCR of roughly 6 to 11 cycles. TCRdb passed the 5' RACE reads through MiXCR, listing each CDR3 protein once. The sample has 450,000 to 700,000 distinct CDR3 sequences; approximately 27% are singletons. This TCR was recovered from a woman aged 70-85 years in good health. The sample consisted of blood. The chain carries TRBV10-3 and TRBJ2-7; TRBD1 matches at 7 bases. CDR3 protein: CAISESGGSINEQYF. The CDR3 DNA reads TGTGCCATCAGTGAGTCAGGGGGCAGTATTAACGAGCAGTACTTC.